Described below is a single T cell receptor (beta chain) sequence and its context. Which antigen it targets is not known. No per-base quality is available; no much larger clone lies one base away. This sample is part of a study of CD8 T cells in Susac syndrome (dated by TCRdb to the late 2010s). For context, the study as a whole: Whether CD8+ T cell activation and differentiation in Susac syndrome was antigen driven was tested using repertoire sequencing. Paper-wide results and their limitations: The number of individuals in the TCR sequencing and HLA analysis was acknowledged as relatively small.

RNA was extracted using the RNeasy kit, and roughly 0.45 to 1 ug of the RNA was reverse transcribed with random hexamers. The immunoSEQ multiplex PCR assay, covering 54 Vbeta and 13 Jbeta segments, was used to amplify TCR beta CDR3 regions. To correct PCR amplification bias, a synthetic template baseline was used for both primer optimization and computational correction. The study's own analysis went as follows. Reads were assigned to V, D and J genes according to IMGT and analyzed in immunoSEQ Analyzer, with only productive sequences retained. To calculate clonality, Shannon entropy was normalized by log2 of the number of productive unique sequences and then subtracted from one. Public and private clones were assessed among the 100 most prevalent clones of each patient and control. Susac-specific clones were defined as absent from healthy and MS cohorts, around 980 published viral clones and other ImmuneACCESS disease sequences. The raw public reads went through TCRdb reprocessing: fastp at Q25, MiXCR clone calling, in-frame beta chains kept. Records with the same CDR3 protein are collapsed into one entry carrying the most frequent genes and DNA. TCRdb's processing, not the authors', yielded these V and J calls. The sample data list hundreds of thousands of distinct CDR3 sequences, and 95% of these were observed just once. The ten largest make up about 0.088% of the sample.

Peripheral blood CD8+ and CD4+ T cells from healthy donors, Susac syndrome patients and multiple sclerosis patients were profiled using high-throughput TCR beta sequencing. Treatment-naive patients with stable or active relapsing-remitting disease fulfilling revised McDonald criteria were used as multiple sclerosis controls. Bulk CD8+ and CD4+ T cells were purified by magnetic negative isolation, while CD8+ TEMRA cells were enriched using FACS. Blood was collected in EDTA tubes and processed within 24 hours, with PBMCs isolated through density gradient centrifugation. PBMCs destined for TCR sequencing were cryopreserved in liquid nitrogen and later thawed in a 37 °C water bath. A purity of at least 90% was achieved for sorted or isolated CD4+, CD8+ and CD8+ TEMRA cells. Clipping removes 1 base from V and 1 base from J, with 10 as the unmatched junction base count. Measured from the cysteine to the phenylalanine, the CDR3 is 19 residues long. Only the CDR3 DNA stays, 57 bases, in frame from base 1. According to the germline V gene, CDR1 reads SGHTA and CDR2 reads FQGTGA.

The chain joins TRBV7-3 to TRBJ2-1, with 10 bases matching TRBD2. The sample comprised CD4+ T cells from PBMCs. This clonotype originated in a human donor with multiple sclerosis. The sequence in DNA is TGTGCCAGCAGCTTAAGGGGGAGCGGGAGGGTACGATCCTACAATGAGCAGTTCTTC. Its translation is CASSLRGSGRVRSYNEQFF.